This TCR beta chain was sequenced in a study of radiotherapy plus CTLA-4 blockade in lung cancer. Study as a whole: Objective response rate was 18%; disease control rate, about 28%.

The study gave focal radiation plus ipilimumab CTLA-4 blockade to patients with chemo-refractory metastatic non-small-cell lung cancer. Germline assignment: CDR1 LNHNV and CDR2 YYDKDF (reference sequence). CDR3 length equals 15 residues. Germline trimming cut 0 bases from V and 8 bases from J; bases unmatched to any gene: 5. As regards this clone: Its specificity is unknown.

The method was immunoSEQ multiplex PCR; TCRdb's version includes in-frame clones alone and lacks a portion of them. Among about 97,000 clones listed, approximately 75% were seen once. Notes on the study in general: Response, reportedly, was best predicted by interferon-beta along with early blood T cell clone dynamics. Clones of tumor-derived TCRs expanded in blood after radiotherapy plus ipilimumab.

This chain links TRBV15 with TRBJ1-5; 9 nucleotides match TRBD1. This receptor was identified in a human donor with non-small cell lung cancer who had a partial response to radiotherapy plus ipilimumab. Some clones in this sample may be carry-over from other donors' samples. The sequencing here drew on peripheral blood, taken from a patient treated with radiotherapy plus ipilimumab. CDR3 coding DNA: TGTGCCACCAGCAGAGATGGACAGGGGCGGGAGCCCCAGCATTTT. This translates into CATSRDGQGREPQHF.